This T cell receptor (beta chain) was sequenced during a study of blood T cell repertoires in COVID-19. The overall study: Some COVID-19 samples were acute and others convalescent; all came from the United States, Italy and Spain. T cells, B-cell-depleted T cells, or PBMCs provided the cDNA or gDNA that served as material.

Authors' processing steps: Amplifying reference gene primers gave estimates of nucleated cell counts. This table comes from immunoSEQ multiplex PCR, and its TCRdb copy is limited to in-frame clones, with some not included. The V and J calls and clone size were taken over from that table, and D and trimming were inferred from the DNA. The sample holds more than 35,000 clones, 80% seen once. This clonotype was obtained from a man older than 75 with active or convalescent COVID-19. Sequenced material: peripheral blood.

DNA of the CDR3: TGTGCCAGCAGTATACAGGGGGCCACCTACGAGCAGTACTTC. As protein: CASSIQGATYEQYF. The chain links TRBV28 to TRBJ2-7; 9 positions agree with TRBD1. Germline-derived CDR1 and CDR2 are MDHEN and SYDVKM. V shed 5 bases and J 2 bases; nucleotides not matched to a gene: 4. This CDR3 has 14 amino acids.